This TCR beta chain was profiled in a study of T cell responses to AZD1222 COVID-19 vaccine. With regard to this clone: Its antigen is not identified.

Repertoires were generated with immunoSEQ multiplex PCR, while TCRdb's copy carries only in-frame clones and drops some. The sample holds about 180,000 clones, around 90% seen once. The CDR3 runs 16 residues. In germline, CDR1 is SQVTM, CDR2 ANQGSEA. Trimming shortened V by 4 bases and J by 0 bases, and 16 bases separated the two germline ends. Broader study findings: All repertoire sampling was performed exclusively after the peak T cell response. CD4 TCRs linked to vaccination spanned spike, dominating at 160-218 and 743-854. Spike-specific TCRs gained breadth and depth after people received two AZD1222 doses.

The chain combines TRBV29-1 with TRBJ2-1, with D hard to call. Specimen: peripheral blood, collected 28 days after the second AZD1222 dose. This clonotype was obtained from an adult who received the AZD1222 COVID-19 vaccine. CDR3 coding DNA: TGCAGCGTTGTATTGACCCCTTCACCCTCCTACAATGAGCAGTTCTTC. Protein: CSVVLTPSPSYNEQFF.